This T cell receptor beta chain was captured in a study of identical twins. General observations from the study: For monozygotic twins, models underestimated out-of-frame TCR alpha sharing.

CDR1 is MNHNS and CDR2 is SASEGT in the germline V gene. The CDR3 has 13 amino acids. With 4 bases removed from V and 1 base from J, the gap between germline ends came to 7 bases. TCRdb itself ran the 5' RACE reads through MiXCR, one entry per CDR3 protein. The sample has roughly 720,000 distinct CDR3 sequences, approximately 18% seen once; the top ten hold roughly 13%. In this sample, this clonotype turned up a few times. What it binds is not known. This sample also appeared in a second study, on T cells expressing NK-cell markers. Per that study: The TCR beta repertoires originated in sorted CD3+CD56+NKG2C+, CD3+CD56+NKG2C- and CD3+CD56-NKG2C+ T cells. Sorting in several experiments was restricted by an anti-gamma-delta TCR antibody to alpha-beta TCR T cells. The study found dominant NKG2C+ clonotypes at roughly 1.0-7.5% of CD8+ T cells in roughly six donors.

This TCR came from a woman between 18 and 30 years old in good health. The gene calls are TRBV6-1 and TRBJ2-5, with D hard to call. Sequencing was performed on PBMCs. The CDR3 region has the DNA TGTGCCAGCAGTGGTCGATTCCAAGAGACCCAGTACTTC. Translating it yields CASSGRFQETQYF.